The TCR beta chain under discussion was sequenced for a study of cytomegalovirus exposure and HLA in healthy donors. This clone was counted only a few times. At the DNA level, this CDR3 is encoded by other sequences in the same sample as well. CDR1 KGHSH and CDR2 LQKENI come from the germline V gene. Trimming shortened V by 3 bases and J by 0 bases, and 6 bases separated the two germline ends. CDR3 length: 13 amino acids. The PCR had 60 Vbeta and 13 Jbeta primers. The data were produced by immunoSEQ multiplex PCR, yet TCRdb's version contains in-frame clones alone and is incomplete. The sample carries under 200,000 clones, about 75% recorded once.

The sequence was collected from a male donor in good health and CMV-seronegative. Material for sequencing was PBMCs. The rearrangement joins TRBV18 to TRBJ2-7, with D uncertain. The CDR3 DNA sequence: TGTGCCAGCTCACCGGGCAGCTCCTACGAGCAGTACTTC. Translation: CASSPGSSYEQYF.